The clone carrying this T cell receptor (beta chain) was seen only a few times. The data originate from a study of response to subunit inactivated influenza vaccine. TCRdb recomputed calls from the RT-PCR reads with MiXCR, one row per CDR3 protein. This sample has hundreds of thousands of distinct CDR3 sequences, with approximately 11% found just once. The CDR3 runs to 12 residues. Trimming took 5 bases from V and 2 from J, leaving 8 bases between them. Germline V gene lookup returns CDR1 SGHRS and CDR2 YFSETQ. The chain combines TRBV5-1 with TRBJ2-7; D gene ambiguous. Sample: PBMCs from blood, taken roughly 48 days after vaccination. The TCR sequence derives from a man in his fifties who received an inactivated influenza vaccine. In nucleotides, the CDR3 is TGCGCCAGCAGGGGCCACGCCTACGAGCAGTACTTC. This sequence encodes CASRGHAYEQYF.